This T cell receptor beta chain was sequenced for a study of blood T cell repertoires in COVID-19. The CDR3 spans 17 residues. The germline CDR1 and CDR2 sequences are SGHKS and YYEKEE (reference sequence). V was cut by 1 base and J by 3 bases, with 17 bases left in between. The assay was immunoSEQ multiplex PCR, and TCRdb's table has in-frame clones only and misses some. This table holds about 81,000 clones, about nine tenths found once. The material sequenced was peripheral blood. The V gene is TRBV5-5, the J gene TRBJ1-3, with a weak D call TRBD1 (6 bases). The clonotype originates from a man aged 65 to 85 with active or convalescent COVID-19. The CDR3 nucleotides are TGTGCCAGCAGCTTGCTCTTTGCAGGGGTCGGTGGAAACACCATATATTTT. Its translation: CASSLLFAGVGGNTIYF.